This T cell receptor beta chain comes out of a study of control samples from healthy donors and cancer patients (dated by TCRdb to the early 2020s). The library was produced with the immunoSEQ multiplex PCR assay. TCRdb limited this immuneACCESS table to in-frame rearrangements with V and J called. A share of clones is missing; checked studies link under half to unresolved V genes, and the rest is unexplained. A total of about 53,000 clones appear in this sample, 87% of them only once. The ten top clones hold 11% to 15% of the sample. CDR1 and CDR2 were assigned from the germline V gene as SGHTA and FQGNSA. Including the terminal cysteine and phenylalanine, the CDR3 comprises 15 residues. Only the CDR3 DNA stays, 45 bases, in frame from base 1. The germline V end is reduced by 3 bases and the J end by 8 bases; junction bases left unmatched: 8. Details on this clone: This receptor's antigen is unknown. Base qualities are not recorded, but no much larger clone differs from it by a single base.

Recombination linked TRBV7-2 to TRBJ2-1; TRBD1 fits 9 bases in the junction. The sequence came from a man in his sixties with head and neck cancer. The source material was PBMCs. The nucleotide sequence is TGTGCCAGCAGCTTTGGACAGGGGTCTAATTATGAGCAGTTCTTC. The encoded protein is CASSFGQGSNYEQFF. The reference TRBV7-2 and TRBJ2-1 proteins fill in what lies around the CDR3, so the full variable domain reads GAGVSQSPSNKVTEKGKDVELRCDPISGHTALYWYRQSLGQGLEFLIYFQGNSAPDKSGLPSDRFSAERTGGSVSTLTIQRTQQEDSAVYLCASSFGQGSNYEQFFGPGTRLTVL.